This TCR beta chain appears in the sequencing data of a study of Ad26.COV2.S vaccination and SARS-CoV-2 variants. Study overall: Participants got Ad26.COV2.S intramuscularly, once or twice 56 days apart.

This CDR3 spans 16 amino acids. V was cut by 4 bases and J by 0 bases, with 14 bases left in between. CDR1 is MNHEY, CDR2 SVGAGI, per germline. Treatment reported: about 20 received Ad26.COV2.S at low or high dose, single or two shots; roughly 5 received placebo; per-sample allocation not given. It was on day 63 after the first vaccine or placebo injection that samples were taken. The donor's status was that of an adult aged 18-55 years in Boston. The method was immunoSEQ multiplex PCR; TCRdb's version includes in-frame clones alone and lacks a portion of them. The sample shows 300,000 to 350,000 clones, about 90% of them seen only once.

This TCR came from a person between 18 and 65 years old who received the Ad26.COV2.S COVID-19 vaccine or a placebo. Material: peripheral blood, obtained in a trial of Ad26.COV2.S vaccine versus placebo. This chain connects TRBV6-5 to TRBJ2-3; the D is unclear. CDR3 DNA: TGTGCCAGCAGTTTAAACCGCGTTCTAAGCACAGATACGCAGTATTTT. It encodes CASSLNRVLSTDTQYF.